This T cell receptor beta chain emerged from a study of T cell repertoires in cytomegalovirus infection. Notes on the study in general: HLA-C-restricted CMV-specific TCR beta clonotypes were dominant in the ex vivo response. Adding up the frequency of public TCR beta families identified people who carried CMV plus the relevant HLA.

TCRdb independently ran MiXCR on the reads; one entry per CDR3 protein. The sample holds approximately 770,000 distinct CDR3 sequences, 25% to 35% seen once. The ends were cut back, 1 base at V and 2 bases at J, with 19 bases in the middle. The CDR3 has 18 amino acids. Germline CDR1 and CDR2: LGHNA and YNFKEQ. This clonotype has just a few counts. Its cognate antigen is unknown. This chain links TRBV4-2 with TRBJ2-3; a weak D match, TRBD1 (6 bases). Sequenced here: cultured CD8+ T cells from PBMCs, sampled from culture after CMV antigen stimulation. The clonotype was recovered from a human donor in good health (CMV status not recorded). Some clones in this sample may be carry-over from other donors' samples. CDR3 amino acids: CASSQGGPDWSNTDTQYF. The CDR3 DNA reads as TGTGCCAGCAGCCAAGGGGGGCCAGACTGGTCGAACACAGATACGCAGTATTTT.